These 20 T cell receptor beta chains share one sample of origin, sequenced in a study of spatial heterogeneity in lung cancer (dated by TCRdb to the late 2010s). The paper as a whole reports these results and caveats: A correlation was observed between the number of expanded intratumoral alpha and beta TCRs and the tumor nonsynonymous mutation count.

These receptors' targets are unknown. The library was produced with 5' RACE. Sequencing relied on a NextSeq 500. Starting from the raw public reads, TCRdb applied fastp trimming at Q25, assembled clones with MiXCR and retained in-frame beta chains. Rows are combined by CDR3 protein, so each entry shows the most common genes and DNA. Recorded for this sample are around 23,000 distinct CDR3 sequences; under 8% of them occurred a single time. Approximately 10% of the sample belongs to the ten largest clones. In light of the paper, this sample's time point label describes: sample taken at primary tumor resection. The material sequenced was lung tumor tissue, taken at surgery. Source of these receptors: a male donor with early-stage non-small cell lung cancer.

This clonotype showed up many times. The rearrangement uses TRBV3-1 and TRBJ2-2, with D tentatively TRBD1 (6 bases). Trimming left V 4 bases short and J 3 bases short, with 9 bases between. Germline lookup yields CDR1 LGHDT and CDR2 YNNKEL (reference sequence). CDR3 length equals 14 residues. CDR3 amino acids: CASSLTGYTGELFF. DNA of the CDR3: TGTGCCAGCAGCCTGACAGGTTACACCGGGGAGCTGTTTTTT.

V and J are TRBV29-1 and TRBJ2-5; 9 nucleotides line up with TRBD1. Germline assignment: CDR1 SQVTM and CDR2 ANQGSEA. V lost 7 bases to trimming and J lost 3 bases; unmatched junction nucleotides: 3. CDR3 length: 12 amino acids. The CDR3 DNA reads TGCAGCGCCAGGACAGGGGAAGAGACCCAGTACTTC. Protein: CSARTGEETQYF.

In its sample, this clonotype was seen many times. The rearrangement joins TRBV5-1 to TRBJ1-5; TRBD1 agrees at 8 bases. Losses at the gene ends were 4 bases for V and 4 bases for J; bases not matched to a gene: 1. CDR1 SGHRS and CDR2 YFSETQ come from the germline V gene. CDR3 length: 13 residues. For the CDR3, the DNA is TGCGCCAGCAGCCAGGGGGCAAATCAGCCCCAGCATTTT. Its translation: CASSQGANQPQHF.

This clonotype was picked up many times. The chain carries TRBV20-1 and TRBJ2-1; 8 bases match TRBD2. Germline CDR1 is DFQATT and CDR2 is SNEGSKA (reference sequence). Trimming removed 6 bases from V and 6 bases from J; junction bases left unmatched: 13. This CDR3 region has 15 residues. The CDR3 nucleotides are TGCAGTGCAACCCGATACTCCGGGACTAGCAATGAGCAGTTCTTC. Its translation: CSATRYSGTSNEQFF.

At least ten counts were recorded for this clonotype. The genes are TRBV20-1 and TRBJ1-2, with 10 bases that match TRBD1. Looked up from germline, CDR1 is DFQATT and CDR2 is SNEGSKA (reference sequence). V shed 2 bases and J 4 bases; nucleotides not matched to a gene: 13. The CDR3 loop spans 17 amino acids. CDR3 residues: CSARSPPTGGRGYGYTF. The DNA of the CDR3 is TGCAGTGCTAGATCTCCTCCGACAGGGGGCCGGGGCTATGGCTACACCTTC.

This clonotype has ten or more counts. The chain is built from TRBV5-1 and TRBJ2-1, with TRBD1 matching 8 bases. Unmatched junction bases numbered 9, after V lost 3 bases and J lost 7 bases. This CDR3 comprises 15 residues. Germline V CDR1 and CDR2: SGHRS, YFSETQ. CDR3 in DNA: TGCGCCAGCAGCTCTCCCAGACAGGGGTGGAATGAGCAGTTCTTC. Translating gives CASSSPRQGWNEQFF.

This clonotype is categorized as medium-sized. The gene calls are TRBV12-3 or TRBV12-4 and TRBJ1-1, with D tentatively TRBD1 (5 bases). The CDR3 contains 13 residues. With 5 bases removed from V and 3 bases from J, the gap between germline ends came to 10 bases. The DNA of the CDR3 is TGTGCCAGCAGTCCACGGGGGGACACTGAAGCTTTCTTT. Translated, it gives CASSPRGDTEAFF.

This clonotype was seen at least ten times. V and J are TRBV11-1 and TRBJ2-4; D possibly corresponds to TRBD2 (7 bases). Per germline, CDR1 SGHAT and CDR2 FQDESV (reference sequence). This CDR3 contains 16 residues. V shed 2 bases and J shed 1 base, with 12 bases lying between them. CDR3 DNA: TGTGCCAGCAGCTTACGGGGGGCGCTGGCCAAAAACATTCAGTACTTC. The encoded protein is CASSLRGALAKNIQYF.

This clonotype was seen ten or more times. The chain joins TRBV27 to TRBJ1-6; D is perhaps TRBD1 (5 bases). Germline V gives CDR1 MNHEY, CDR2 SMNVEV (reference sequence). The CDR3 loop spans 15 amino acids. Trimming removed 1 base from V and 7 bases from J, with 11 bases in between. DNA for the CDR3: TGTGCCAGCAGTTTATATGGGACCACCAATTCACCCCTCCACTTT. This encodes CASSLYGTTNSPLHF.

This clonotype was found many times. The CDR3 bases are TGCGCCAGCAGCTTCGGACAGGGGGCGGGCACAGATACGCAGTATTTT. Translated, it gives CASSFGQGAGTDTQYF. V gene TRBV5-1 combines with J gene TRBJ2-3; 11 bases are shared with TRBD1. The CDR3 runs 16 residues. Germline CDR1 reads SGHRS; CDR2 reads YFSETQ. The V and J ends lost 2 bases and 1 base, in that order; junction bases with no gene match: 3.

The CDR3 reads CSAIREKLAGGGEQYF. The DNA for the CDR3 is TGCAGTGCTATAAGGGAGAAACTAGCGGGAGGAGGCGAGCAGTACTTC. The V gene is TRBV20-1, the J gene TRBJ2-7; 12 bases fit TRBD2. Trimming at V came to 4 bases and at J to 6 bases, leaving 13 bases not matched to a gene. This CDR3 has 16 amino acids. Germline assignment: CDR1 DFQATT and CDR2 SNEGSKA (reference sequence).

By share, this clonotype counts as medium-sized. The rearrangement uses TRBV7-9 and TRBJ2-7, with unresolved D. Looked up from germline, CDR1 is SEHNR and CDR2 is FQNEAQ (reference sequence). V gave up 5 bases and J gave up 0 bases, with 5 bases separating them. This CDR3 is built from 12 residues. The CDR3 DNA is TGTGCCAGCAGCCCTATCTCCTACGAGCAGTACTTC. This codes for CASSPISYEQYF.

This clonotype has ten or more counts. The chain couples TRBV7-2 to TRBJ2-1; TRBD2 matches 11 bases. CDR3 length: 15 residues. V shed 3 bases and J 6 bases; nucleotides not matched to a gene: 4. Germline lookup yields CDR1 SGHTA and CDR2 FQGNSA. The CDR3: CASSFVLAGGNEQFF. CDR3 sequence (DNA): TGTGCCAGCAGCTTCGTTCTAGCGGGAGGCAATGAGCAGTTCTTC.

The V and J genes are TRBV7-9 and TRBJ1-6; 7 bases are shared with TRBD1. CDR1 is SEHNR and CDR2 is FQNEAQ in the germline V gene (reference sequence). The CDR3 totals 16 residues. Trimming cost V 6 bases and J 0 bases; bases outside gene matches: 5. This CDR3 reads CASSSDRSSYNSPLHF. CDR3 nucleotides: TGTGCCAGCAGTTCGGACAGGAGCTCCTATAATTCACCCCTCCACTTT.

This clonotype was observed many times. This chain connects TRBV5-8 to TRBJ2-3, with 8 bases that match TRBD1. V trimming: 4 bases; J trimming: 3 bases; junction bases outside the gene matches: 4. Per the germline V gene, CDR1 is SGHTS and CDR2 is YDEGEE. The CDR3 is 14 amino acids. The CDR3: CASSRDRRTDTQYF. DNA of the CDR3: TGTGCCAGCAGCCGGGACAGGCGGACAGATACGCAGTATTTT.

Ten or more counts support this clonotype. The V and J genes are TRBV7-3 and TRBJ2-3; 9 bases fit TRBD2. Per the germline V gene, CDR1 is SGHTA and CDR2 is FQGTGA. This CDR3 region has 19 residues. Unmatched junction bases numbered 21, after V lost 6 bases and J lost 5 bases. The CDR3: CASSQGSTAIAGARDTQYF. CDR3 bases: TGTGCCAGCAGTCAAGGGAGTACCGCGATAGCGGGAGCCCGAGATACGCAGTATTTT.

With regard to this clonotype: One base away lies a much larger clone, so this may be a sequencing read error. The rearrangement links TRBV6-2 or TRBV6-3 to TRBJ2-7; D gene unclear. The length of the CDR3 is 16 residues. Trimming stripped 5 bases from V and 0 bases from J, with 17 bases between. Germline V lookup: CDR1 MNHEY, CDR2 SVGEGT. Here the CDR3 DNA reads TGTGCCAGCAGTCTCCGGACCCTCGTCAGCTCCTACGAGCAGTACTTC. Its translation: CASSLRTLVSSYEQYF.

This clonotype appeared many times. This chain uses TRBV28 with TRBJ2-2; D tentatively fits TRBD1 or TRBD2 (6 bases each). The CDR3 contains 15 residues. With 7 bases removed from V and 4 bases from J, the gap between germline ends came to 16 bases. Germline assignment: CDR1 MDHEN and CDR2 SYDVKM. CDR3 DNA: TGTGCCAGCAACCGACAGGCGGGGAGCACCGGGGAGCTGTTTTTT. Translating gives CASNRQAGSTGELFF.

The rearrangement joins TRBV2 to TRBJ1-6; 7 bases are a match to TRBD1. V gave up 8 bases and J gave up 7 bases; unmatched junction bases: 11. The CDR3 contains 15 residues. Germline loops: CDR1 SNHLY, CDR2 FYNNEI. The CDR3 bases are TGTGCCAGCCGGCAAATCGGGACAGACAATTCACCCCTCCACTTT. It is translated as CASRQIGTDNSPLHF.

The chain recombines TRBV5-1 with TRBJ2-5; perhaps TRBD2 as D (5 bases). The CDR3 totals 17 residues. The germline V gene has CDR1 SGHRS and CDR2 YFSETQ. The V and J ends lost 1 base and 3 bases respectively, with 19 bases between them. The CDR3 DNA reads TGCGCCAGCAGCTTGACCCCCGGAGAGGCCGGGAAAGAGACCCAGTACTTC. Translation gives CASSLTPGEAGKETQYF.